The clone carrying this TCR beta chain was seen more than once but under ten times. Genomic DNA was employed as the template in profiling TCR beta VDJ and CDR3. MiXCR, applied by TCRdb to the reads, yields one record per CDR3 protein. The sample includes 150,000 to 200,000 distinct CDR3 sequences, under 70% of them seen just once. The CDR3 loop spans 15 amino acids. Germline V gene lookup returns CDR1 SGHVS and CDR2 FQNEAQ. With 0 bases removed from V and 6 bases from J, the gap between germline ends came to 12 bases. This entry belongs to a study of CD8+CD57+ T cells in acquired aplastic anemia. Study at large: Mean DNA quantity obtained from sorted CD4+ and CD8+ cells was about 3.5 ug.

The sample consisted of sorted CD4+, CD8+, or CD8+CD57+ T cells (not recorded which) from PBMCs. The clonotype was recovered from a human donor with severe aplastic anemia or a healthy control (not recorded which). The V gene is TRBV7-8, the J gene TRBJ2-1; D ambiguous. Written as DNA, the CDR3 is TGTGCCAGCAGCTTAGCGAGGCGGCTTGGCAATGAGCAGTTCTTC. The encoded protein is CASSLARRLGNEQFF.